What follows are 29 T cell receptor beta chains derived from one specimen sequenced in a study of cytomegalovirus exposure and HLA in healthy donors. It was with 60 Vbeta and 13 Jbeta primers that the PCR ran. Produced via immunoSEQ multiplex PCR; TCRdb's table is partial and in-frame only. The top ten hold approximately 3.9% of the sample, which has 100,000 to 150,000 clones, 74% seen once. The sample consisted of PBMCs. The receptors originated from a man aged 35 to 55 in good health and CMV-seropositive.

The sample holds one count of this clone. The chain joins TRBV5-6 to TRBJ2-3, with 9 positions matching TRBD2. This CDR3 has 17 amino acids. Trimming cost V 4 bases and J 4 bases; bases outside gene matches: 13. The V gene's germline CDR1 is SGHDT and CDR2 YYEEEE. DNA of the CDR3: TGTGCCAGCAGCCCAGGAGGGCTAGCGGGGACCGCAGATACGCAGTATTTT. It is translated as CASSPGGLAGTADTQYF.

This chain links TRBV6-6 with TRBJ2-1; D perhaps matches TRBD2 (6 bases). The V end lost 2 bases, the J end lost 9 bases, and 14 bases lay between the germline ends. Germline V gene data show CDR1 as MNHNY and CDR2 as SVGAGI (reference sequence). The CDR3 is 14 amino acids. CDR3 bases: TGTGCCAGCAGTTACCCCCCAACAGCGGGTGAGCAGTTCTTC. It specifies CASSYPPTAGEQFF.

The chain recombines TRBV9 with TRBJ1-2; perhaps TRBD1 as D (5 bases). Germline V CDR1 and CDR2: SGDLS, YYNGEE. Trimming took 4 bases from V and 2 from J, leaving 12 bases between them. The CDR3 contains 14 residues. CDR3: CASSLRQTNYGYTF. CDR3 nucleotides: TGTGCCAGCAGCCTTCGACAGACAAACTATGGCTACACCTTC.

The rearrangement joins TRBV9 to TRBJ2-3; 8 bases are shared with TRBD2. V gave up 4 bases and J gave up 6 bases; unmatched junction bases: 10. CDR1 is SGDLS and CDR2 is YYNGEE in the germline V gene. This CDR3 has 15 amino acids. In DNA, the CDR3 is TGTGCCAGCAGCTTACTAGCGGCCCAATGGGATACGCAGTATTTT. Translated, it gives CASSLLAAQWDTQYF.

The V call is TRBV29-1, the J call TRBJ2-1; 9 bases fit TRBD2. The germline CDR1 and CDR2 sequences are SQVTM and ANQGSEA. J lost 6 bases, V lost 8 bases, and 11 bases had no gene match. This CDR3 comprises 14 residues. The CDR3 DNA is TGCAGCCTTGCCGTAGGACTAGCGCCCAATGAGCAGTTCTTC. Translating it yields CSLAVGLAPNEQFF.

The rearrangement uses TRBV9 and TRBJ2-2, with 11 bases aligning to TRBD2. CDR1 is SGDLS and CDR2 is YYNGEE in the germline V gene. This CDR3 spans 18 amino acids. V gave up 1 base and J gave up 6 bases; unmatched junction bases: 11. The CDR3 region is CASSVRGVLAGGAGELFF. The DNA of the CDR3 is TGTGCCAGCAGCGTAAGGGGAGTCCTAGCGGGAGGCGCCGGGGAGCTGTTTTTT.

The rearrangement joins TRBV4-3 to TRBJ1-6; D uncertain. The CDR3 sequence is 18 residues long. V shed 2 bases and J shed 0 bases, with 14 bases lying between them. In germline, CDR1 is LGHNA, CDR2 YSLEER. Here the CDR3 DNA reads TGCGCCAGCAGCCAACTCCGGCAGACTAGCTCCTATAATTCACCCCTCCACTTT. This sequence encodes CASSQLRQTSSYNSPLHF.

This clone was detected once. The chain carries TRBV5-6 and TRBJ2-3; 8 bases line up with TRBD2. The junction had 14 bases not matched to a gene; V was cut back by 3 bases and J by 2 bases. The CDR3 runs 18 residues. The germline gives CDR1 SGHDT, CDR2 YYEEEE. CDR3: CASSYLALAGGSTDTQYF. The CDR3 DNA is TGTGCCAGCAGCTACTTGGCGTTGGCGGGAGGTTCCACAGATACGCAGTATTTT.

The CDR3 sequence: CASSSGSGYEQYF. CDR3 nucleotide sequence: TGTGCCAGCAGCTCGGGATCGGGGTACGAGCAGTACTTC. The rearrangement links TRBV11-3 to TRBJ2-7; tentative D call: TRBD2 (5 bases). The CDR3 loop spans 13 amino acids. The germline CDR1 and CDR2 sequences are SGHNT and YENEEA. The ends were cut back, 4 bases at V and 4 bases at J, with 11 bases in the middle.

The chain employs TRBV14 and TRBJ2-7; no reliable D call. Trimming left V 4 bases short and J 1 base short, with 2 bases between. The CDR3 spans 11 residues. Germline lookup yields CDR1 SGHDN and CDR2 FVKESK. The CDR3 is CASSLSYEQYF. In DNA, the CDR3 is TGTGCCAGCAGCCTATCCTACGAGCAGTACTTC.

The V and J genes are TRBV15 and TRBJ2-1, with D perhaps TRBD1 (6 bases). The germline V gene encodes CDR1 LNHNV and CDR2 YYDKDF (reference sequence). V was cut by 0 bases and J by 8 bases, with 17 bases left in between. This CDR3 has 16 residues. CDR3 sequence (DNA): TGTGCCACCAGCAGAGAGATTTCCCCACAGGGTGATGAGCAGTTCTTC. Translating it yields CATSREISPQGDEQFF.

The chain couples TRBV25-1 to TRBJ2-5; maybe TRBD1 (5 bases). Gene TRBJ2-7 matches the end of the DNA better, so the J call may be wrong. The CDR3 loop spans 15 amino acids. Germline V gives CDR1 MGHDK, CDR2 SYGVNS. CDR3 sequence: CASSDTGRANDEQYF. CDR3 nucleotides: TGTGCCAGCAGTGACACCGGCAGGGCGAACGACGAGCAGTACTTC.

The rearrangement uses TRBV6-5 and TRBJ2-5, with 10 bases aligning to TRBD2. The length of the CDR3 is 16 residues. J was trimmed by 5 bases and V by 4 bases; bases with no gene match: 10. CDR1 is MNHEY, CDR2 SVGAGI, per germline. In DNA form, the CDR3 reads TGTGCCAGCAGTTTTATCCTAGCGGGAGTTGGGGAGACCCAGTACTTC. Translated: CASSFILAGVGETQYF.

The chain is built from TRBV25-1 and TRBJ2-3; 9 bases are a match to TRBD2. The germline gives CDR1 MGHDK, CDR2 SYGVNS. The CDR3 spans 16 residues. V was clipped by 0 bases and J by 0 bases; unmatched bases: 1. CDR3 loop: CASSEYLAGSTDTQYF. The CDR3 DNA is TGTGCCAGCAGTGAATATCTAGCGGGAAGCACAGATACGCAGTATTTT.

This clone is a singleton in its sample. J is TRBJ1-2 and V is TRBV23-1; no clear D. TRBV23-1 is filed as an ORF, its function uncertain. V was pared by 6 bases and J by 0 bases, with 20 bases between. This CDR3 has 17 amino acids. CDR3 in amino acids: CASRPFWAASANYGYTF. The CDR3 coding sequence is TGCGCCAGCAGGCCTTTTTGGGCCGCCTCAGCTAACTATGGCTACACCTTC.

V and J are TRBV5-4 and TRBJ1-4, with a tentative D call TRBD1 (6 bases). This CDR3 region has 14 residues. The V end lost 4 bases, the J end lost 4 bases, and 11 bases lay between the germline ends. CDR1 and CDR2 (germline): SGHNT, YYREEE (reference sequence). The CDR3 bases are TGTGCCAGCAGCCAAGGACAGATTAATGAAAAACTGTTTTTT. Protein: CASSQGQINEKLFF.

V usage is TRBV7-2 and J usage is TRBJ1-4; D gene uncertain. V lost 0 bases to trimming and J lost 8 bases, with 10 bases between them. Per germline, CDR1 SGHTA and CDR2 FQGNSA. The CDR3 spans 14 residues. The DNA for the CDR3 is TGTGCCAGCAGCTTAGCCTCAGGAGGGGAAAAACTGTTTTTT. Its protein product is CASSLASGGEKLFF.

The V call is TRBV7-8, the J call TRBJ2-7, with D maybe TRBD2 (6 bases). Per the germline V gene, CDR1 is SGHVS and CDR2 is FQNEAQ. This CDR3 has 15 residues. Trimming cost V 5 bases and J 2 bases, with 16 bases left between them. The CDR3 reads CASSPRSGSTYEQYF. The CDR3 region has the DNA TGTGCCAGCAGCCCCCGCTCCGGGAGCACCTACGAGCAGTACTTC.

This chain links TRBV5-4 with TRBJ1-2, with 12 bases matching TRBD1. This CDR3 contains 16 residues. The V gene's germline CDR1 is SGHNT and CDR2 YYREEE (reference sequence). V lost 4 bases and J lost 5; bases outside the gene matches: 9. The CDR3, as DNA: TGTGCCAGCAGCATACAGCCGGGACAGGGGGCATATGGCTACACCTTC. Protein product: CASSIQPGQGAYGYTF.

V usage is TRBV12-1 and J usage is TRBJ2-2; TRBD2 is the table's D call, not checked against the DNA. TRBV12-1 is reported as a pseudogene. The CDR3 sequence is 12 residues long. The CDR3 DNA follows: TGTGCCAGCAGCCTTAACACCGGGGAGCTGTTTTTT. Encoded protein: CASSLNTGELFF.

The CDR3 region is CASSLAVRSYEQYF. In DNA form, the CDR3 reads TGTGCCAGCAGTCTAGCGGTTCGCTCCTACGAGCAGTACTTC. The V gene is TRBV6-5, the J gene TRBJ2-7; 7 nucleotides agree with TRBD2. This CDR3 spans 14 amino acids. V lost 5 bases to trimming and J lost 0 bases; unmatched junction nucleotides: 4. Germline CDR1 reads MNHEY; CDR2 reads SVGAGI.

Only one count was recorded for this clone. This chain connects TRBV30 to TRBJ2-3, with a weak D call TRBD1 (5 bases). Germline values: CDR1 GTSNPN, CDR2 SVGIG (reference sequence). CDR3 size: 14 residues. V lost 4 bases to trimming and J lost 2 bases, with 13 bases between them. Here the CDR3 DNA reads TGTGCCTGGACAGACAGTTCTTACACAGATACGCAGTATTTT. This gives the protein CAWTDSSYTDTQYF. The full variable domain, with the rest looked up from reference TRBV30 and TRBJ2-3, is SQTIHQWPATLVQPVGSPLSLECTVEGTSNPNLYWYRQAAGRGLQLLFYSVGIGQISSEVPQNLSASRPQDRQFILSSKKLLLSDSGFYLCAWTDSSYTDTQYFGPGTRLTVL.

V usage is TRBV5-1 and J usage is TRBJ2-7; TRBD1 matches at 7 bases. The junction had 7 bases not matched to a gene; V was cut back by 4 bases and J by 0 bases. CDR1 is SGHRS and CDR2 is YFSETQ in the germline V gene. This CDR3 region has 15 residues. CDR3: CASSTNRGSSYEQYF. The CDR3 nucleotides are TGCGCCAGCAGCACTAACAGGGGCAGCTCCTACGAGCAGTACTTC. Using reference TRBV5-1 and TRBJ2-7 for the parts outside the CDR3, the full variable domain is KAGVTQTPRYLIKTRGQQVTLSCSPISGHRSVSWYQQTPGQGLQFLFEYFSETQRNKGNFPGRFSGRQFSNSRSEMNVSTLELGDSALYLCASSTNRGSSYEQYFGPGTRLTVT.

This rearrangement joins TRBV6-5 to TRBJ1-2; D may be TRBD1 (5 bases). Trimming stripped 2 bases from V and 9 bases from J, with 16 bases between. CDR1 is MNHEY, CDR2 SVGAGI, per germline. This CDR3 contains 14 residues. The CDR3 loop is CASSYQTGVWSYTF. CDR3 sequence (DNA): TGTGCCAGCAGTTACCAAACAGGCGTTTGGAGCTACACCTTC.

The chain joins TRBV4-2 to TRBJ2-2, with 7 bases aligning to TRBD1. The V gene's germline CDR1 is LGHNA and CDR2 YNFKEQ. J gave up 0 bases and V 0 bases, and 1 base lay outside the gene matches. This CDR3 has 16 residues. This chain's CDR3 is CASSQETGPNTGELFF. The CDR3 DNA reads TGTGCCAGCAGCCAAGAGACAGGGCCGAACACCGGGGAGCTGTTTTTT.

This sequence joins TRBV5-4 and TRBJ1-1, with D possibly matching TRBD1 (5 bases). The germline CDR1 and CDR2 sequences are SGHNT and YYREEE (reference sequence). CDR3 length: 13 residues. Between the trimmed V and J ends, which lost 2 bases and 4 bases, there was a span of 9 bases. CDR3 loop: CASSLDRGTEAFF. CDR3 DNA sequence: TGTGCCAGCAGCTTAGACAGAGGCACTGAAGCTTTCTTT.

This sequence joins TRBV11-3 and TRBJ2-5, with TRBD2 as a possible D gene (5 bases). Looked up from germline, CDR1 is SGHNT and CDR2 is YENEEA. The germline V and J ends were trimmed by 1 base and 4 bases, with 19 bases remaining between them. The CDR3 consists of 17 residues. This CDR3 is CASSLGGLAPGGETQYF. The DNA of the CDR3 is TGTGCCAGCAGCTTAGGGGGTCTGGCTCCAGGAGGAGAGACCCAGTACTTC.

The V and J genes are TRBV6-6 and TRBJ2-2; D possibly corresponds to TRBD2 (6 bases). The CDR3 runs 16 residues. Looked up from germline, CDR1 is MNHNY and CDR2 is SVGAGI (reference sequence). Trimming cost V 8 bases and J 5 bases, with 21 bases left between them. The CDR3 reads CASLGGWGLTTGELFF. The DNA of the CDR3 is TGTGCCAGCCTCGGAGGGTGGGGCCTGACGACCGGGGAGCTGTTTTTT.

The V and J genes are TRBV7-6 and TRBJ1-2; D call uncertain. The CDR3 extends over 16 amino acids. The germline V gene has CDR1 SGHVS and CDR2 FNYEAQ. V lost 5 bases and J 4 bases, leaving 20 bases between the germline ends. The CDR3 bases are TGTGCCAGCAGCCCCAACCCGCCGGCCGGGATCTATGGCTACACCTTC. It encodes CASSPNPPAGIYGYTF.